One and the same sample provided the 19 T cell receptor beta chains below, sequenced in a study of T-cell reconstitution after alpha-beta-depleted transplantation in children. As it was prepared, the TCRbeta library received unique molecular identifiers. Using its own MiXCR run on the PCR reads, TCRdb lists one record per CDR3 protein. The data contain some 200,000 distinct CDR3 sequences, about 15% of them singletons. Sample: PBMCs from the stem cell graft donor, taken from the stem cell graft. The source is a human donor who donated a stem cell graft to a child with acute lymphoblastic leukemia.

The CDR3 coding sequence is TGTGCCAGCAGTCCCACGGGACAGACCTACGAGCAGTACTTC. This gives the protein CASSPTGQTYEQYF. V usage is TRBV6-1 and J usage is TRBJ2-7, with 7 positions matching TRBD1. V lost 5 bases to trimming and J lost 2 bases; unmatched junction nucleotides: 6. This CDR3 spans 14 amino acids. The germline V gene encodes CDR1 MNHNS and CDR2 SASEGT.

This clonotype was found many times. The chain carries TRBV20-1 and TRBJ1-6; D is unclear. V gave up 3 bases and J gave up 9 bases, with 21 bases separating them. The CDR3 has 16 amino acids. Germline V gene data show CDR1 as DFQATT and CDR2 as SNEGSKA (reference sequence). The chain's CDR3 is CSARAYKASVLSPLHF. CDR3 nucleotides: TGCAGTGCTAGGGCCTATAAGGCCTCGGTACTTTCACCCCTCCACTTT.

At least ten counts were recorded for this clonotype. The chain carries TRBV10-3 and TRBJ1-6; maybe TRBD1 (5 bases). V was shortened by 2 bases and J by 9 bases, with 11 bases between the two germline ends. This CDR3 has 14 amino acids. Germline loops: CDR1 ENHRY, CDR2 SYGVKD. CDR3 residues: CAISEDSSSSPLHF. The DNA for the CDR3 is TGTGCCATCAGTGAGGACAGTTCTTCTTCACCCCTCCACTTT.

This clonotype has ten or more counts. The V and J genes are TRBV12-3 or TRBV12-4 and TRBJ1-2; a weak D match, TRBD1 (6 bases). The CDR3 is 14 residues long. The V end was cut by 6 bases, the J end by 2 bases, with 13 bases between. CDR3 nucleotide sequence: TGTGCCAGCAGCCCTAGGGGGGCCAACTATGGCTACACCTTC. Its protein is CASSPRGANYGYTF.

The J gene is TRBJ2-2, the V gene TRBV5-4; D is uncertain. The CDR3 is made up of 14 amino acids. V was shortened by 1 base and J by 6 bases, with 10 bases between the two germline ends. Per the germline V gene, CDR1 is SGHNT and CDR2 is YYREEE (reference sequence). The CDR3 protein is CASSLITRPGELFF. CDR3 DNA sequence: TGTGCCAGCAGCTTGATCACGAGGCCCGGGGAGCTGTTTTTT.

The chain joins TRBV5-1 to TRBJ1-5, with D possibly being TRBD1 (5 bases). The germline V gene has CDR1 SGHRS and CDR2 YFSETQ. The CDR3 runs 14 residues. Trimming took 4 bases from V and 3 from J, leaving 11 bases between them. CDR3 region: CASSPGPDNQPQHF. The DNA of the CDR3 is TGCGCCAGCAGCCCGGGGCCCGACAATCAGCCCCAGCATTTT.

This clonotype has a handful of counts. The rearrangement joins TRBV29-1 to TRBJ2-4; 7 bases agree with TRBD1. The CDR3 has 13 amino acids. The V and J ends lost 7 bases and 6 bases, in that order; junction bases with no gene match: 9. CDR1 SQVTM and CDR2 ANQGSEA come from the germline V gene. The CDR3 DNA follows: TGCAGCGCCACTGGGACAGATAGAAACATTCAGTACTTC. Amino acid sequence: CSATGTDRNIQYF.

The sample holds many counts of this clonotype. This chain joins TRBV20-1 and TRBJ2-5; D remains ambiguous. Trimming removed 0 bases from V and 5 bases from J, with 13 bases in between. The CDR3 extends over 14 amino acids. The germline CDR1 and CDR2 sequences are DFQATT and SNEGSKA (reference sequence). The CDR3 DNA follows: TGCAGTGCTAGAGATCGGGCACCCGGGGAGACCCAGTACTTC. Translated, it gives CSARDRAPGETQYF.

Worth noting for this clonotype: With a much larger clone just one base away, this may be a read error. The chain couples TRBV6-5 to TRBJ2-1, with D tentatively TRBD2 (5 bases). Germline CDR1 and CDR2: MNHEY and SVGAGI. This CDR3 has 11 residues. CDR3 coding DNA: TGTGCCAGCAGTGACGGGAATGAGCAGTCCTTC. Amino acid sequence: CASSDGNEQSF.

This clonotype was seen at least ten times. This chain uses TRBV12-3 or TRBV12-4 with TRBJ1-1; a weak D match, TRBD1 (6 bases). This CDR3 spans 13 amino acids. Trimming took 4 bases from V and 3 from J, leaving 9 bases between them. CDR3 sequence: CASSSRGYTEAFF. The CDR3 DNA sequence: TGTGCCAGCAGTTCCAGGGGATACACTGAAGCTTTCTTT.

CDR3 sequence reads: CASRSTVRGEAFF. Here the CDR3 DNA reads TGTGCCAGCAGGTCGACAGTACGCGGTGAAGCTTTCTTT. This sequence joins TRBV28 and TRBJ1-1; the D gene is possibly TRBD1 (5 bases). V shed 6 bases and J shed 7 bases, with 15 bases lying between them. The CDR3 runs 13 residues. The germline V gene encodes CDR1 MDHEN and CDR2 SYDVKM.

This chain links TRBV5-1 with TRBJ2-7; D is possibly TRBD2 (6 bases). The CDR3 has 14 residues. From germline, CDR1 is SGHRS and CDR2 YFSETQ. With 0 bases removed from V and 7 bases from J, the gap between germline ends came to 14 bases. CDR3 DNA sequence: TGCGCCAGCAGCTTGGCGGGCGGGACGGGAGAGCAGTACTTC. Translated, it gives CASSLAGGTGEQYF.

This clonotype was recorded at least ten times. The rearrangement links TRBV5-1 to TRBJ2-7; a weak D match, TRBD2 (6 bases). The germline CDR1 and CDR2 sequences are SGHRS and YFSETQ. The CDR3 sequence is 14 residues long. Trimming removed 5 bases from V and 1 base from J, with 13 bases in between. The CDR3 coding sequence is TGCGCCAGCAGTGTGCCGGAGGGGTCCTACGAGCAGTACTTC. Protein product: CASSVPEGSYEQYF. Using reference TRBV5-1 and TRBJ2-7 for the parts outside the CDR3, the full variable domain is KAGVTQTPRYLIKTRGQQVTLSCSPISGHRSVSWYQQTPGQGLQFLFEYFSETQRNKGNFPGRFSGRQFSNSRSEMNVSTLELGDSALYLCASSVPEGSYEQYFGPGTRLTVT.

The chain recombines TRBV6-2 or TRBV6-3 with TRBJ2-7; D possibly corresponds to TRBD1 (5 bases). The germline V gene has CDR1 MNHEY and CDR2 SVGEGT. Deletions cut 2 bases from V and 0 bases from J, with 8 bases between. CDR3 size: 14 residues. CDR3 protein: CASSYGRDSYEQYF. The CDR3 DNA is TGTGCCAGCAGTTACGGCAGGGACTCCTACGAGCAGTACTTC.

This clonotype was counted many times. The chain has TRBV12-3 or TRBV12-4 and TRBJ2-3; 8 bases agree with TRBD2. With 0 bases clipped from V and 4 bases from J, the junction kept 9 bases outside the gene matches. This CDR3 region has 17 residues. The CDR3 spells CASSLARGREVADTQYF. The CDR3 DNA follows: TGTGCCAGCAGTTTAGCCCGTGGGCGGGAGGTGGCAGATACGCAGTATTTT.

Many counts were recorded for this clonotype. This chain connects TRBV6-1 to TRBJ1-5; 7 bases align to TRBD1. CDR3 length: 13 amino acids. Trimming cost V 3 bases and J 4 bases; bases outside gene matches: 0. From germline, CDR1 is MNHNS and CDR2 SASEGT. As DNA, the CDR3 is TGTGCCAGCAGTGACAGGGGGAATCAGCCCCAGCATTTT. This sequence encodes CASSDRGNQPQHF.

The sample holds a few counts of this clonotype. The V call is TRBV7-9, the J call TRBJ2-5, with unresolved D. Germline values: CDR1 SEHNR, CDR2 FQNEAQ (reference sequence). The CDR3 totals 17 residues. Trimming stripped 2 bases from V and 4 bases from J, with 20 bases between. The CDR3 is CASSLISILQSGETQYF. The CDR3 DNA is TGTGCCAGCAGCTTAATTTCTATTCTCCAGTCCGGAGAGACCCAGTACTTC. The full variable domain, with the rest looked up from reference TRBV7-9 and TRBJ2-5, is DTGVSQNPRHKITKRGQNVTFRCDPISEHNRLYWYRQTLGQGPEFLTYFQNEAQLEKSRLLSDRFSAERPKGSFSTLEIQRTEQGDSAMYLCASSLISILQSGETQYFGPGTRLLVL.

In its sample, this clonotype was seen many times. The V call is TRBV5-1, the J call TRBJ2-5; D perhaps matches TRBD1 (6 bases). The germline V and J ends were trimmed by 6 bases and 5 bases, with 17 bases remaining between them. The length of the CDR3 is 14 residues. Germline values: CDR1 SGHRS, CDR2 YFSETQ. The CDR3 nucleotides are TGCGCCAGCACCCAACAGGGTTTACAGGAGACCCAGTACTTC. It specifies CASTQQGLQETQYF.

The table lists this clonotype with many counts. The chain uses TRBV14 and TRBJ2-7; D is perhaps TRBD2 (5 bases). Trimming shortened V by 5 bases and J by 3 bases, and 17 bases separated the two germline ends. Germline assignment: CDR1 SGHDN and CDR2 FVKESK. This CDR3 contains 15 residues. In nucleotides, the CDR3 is TGTGCCAGCAGCTTAACTTTCCCCGGGGACTACGAGCAGTACTTC. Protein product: CASSLTFPGDYEQYF.